The 8 T cell receptor beta chains below all came from one sample that was sequenced in a study of patients and donors after allogeneic stem cell transplantation. TCRdb independently ran MiXCR on the RT-PCR reads; one entry per CDR3 protein. This table has about 960,000 distinct CDR3 sequences, roughly 18% appearing once. The sequenced sample was blood, either unsorted or a sorted T cell fraction (not recorded which). These receptors all stem from a human donor who was either an allogeneic HSCT recipient or a stem cell or donor lymphocyte infusion donor (not recorded which). It is not recorded whose cells these are; they may come from a transplant donor.

This clonotype occurred many times. The chain employs TRBV12-3 or TRBV12-4 and TRBJ2-1; 9 nucleotides line up with TRBD1. The CDR3 has 16 amino acids. Unmatched junction bases numbered 7, after V lost 2 bases and J lost 5 bases. CDR3 residues: CASSLYPRQGDNEQFF. The CDR3 coding sequence is TGTGCCAGCAGTTTATATCCGAGACAGGGGGACAATGAGCAGTTCTTC.

This clonotype was counted a few times. The chain combines TRBV25-1 with TRBJ2-2; D uncertain. Germline CDR1 and CDR2: MGHDK and SYGVNS. CDR3 length: 15 amino acids. Deletions cut 2 bases from V and 0 bases from J, with 7 bases between. The CDR3 coding sequence is TGTGCCAGCAGTGAACGGCTAGCGAACACCGGGGAGCTGTTTTTT. It is translated as CASSERLANTGELFF.

V is TRBV5-5 and J is TRBJ1-1, with unresolved D. With 7 bases removed from V and 3 bases from J, the gap between germline ends came to 10 bases. The germline V gene encodes CDR1 SGHKS and CDR2 YYEKEE (reference sequence). The CDR3 has 12 residues. The CDR3 nucleotides read TGTGCCAGCGGGCGGGTGGACACTGAAGCTTTCTTT. This sequence encodes CASGRVDTEAFF.

In its sample, this clonotype was seen once. J is TRBJ1-4 and V is TRBV3-1, with D perhaps matching TRBD1 (6 bases). The length of the CDR3 is 17 residues. Trimming left V 0 bases short and J 8 bases short, with 19 bases between. Looked up from germline, CDR1 is LGHDT and CDR2 is YNNKEL (reference sequence). CDR3 sequence: CASSQDIRGGKREKLFF. The CDR3, as DNA: TGTGCCAGCAGCCAAGATATTAGGGGGGGCAAGCGGGAAAAACTGTTTTTT.

V is TRBV20-1 and J is TRBJ2-7, with TRBD2 matching over 7 bases. CDR3 length: 15 residues. Trimming cost V 2 bases and J 2 bases; bases outside gene matches: 9. CDR1 is DFQATT and CDR2 is SNEGSKA in the germline V gene (reference sequence). CDR3 loop: CSARPLGEGTYEQYF. The CDR3 DNA reads TGCAGTGCTAGACCGCTGGGGGAGGGAACCTACGAGCAGTACTTC.

This clonotype has only a few counts. The gene calls are TRBV12-3 or TRBV12-4 and TRBJ2-1; no firm D call. The germline V and J ends were trimmed by 3 bases and 14 bases, with 11 bases remaining between them. The CDR3 runs to 11 residues. CDR3 loop: CASSFRGAKFF. The CDR3 DNA reads as TGTGCCAGCAGTTTTCGAGGTGCGAAGTTCTTC.

This clonotype was counted between two and nine times. The chain joins TRBV20-1 to TRBJ2-1; weak D call: TRBD1 (6 bases). The CDR3 runs 15 residues. Germline loops: CDR1 DFQATT, CDR2 SNEGSKA (reference sequence). V lost 6 bases, J lost 4 bases, and 19 bases lay in between. The CDR3 DNA sequence: TGCAGTGCCCCCCCCGGCAGGGGATTTTACAATGAGCAGTTCTTC. Translated: CSAPPGRGFYNEQFF.

The chain carries TRBV2 and TRBJ1-2; D possibly corresponds to TRBD1 (5 bases). Per germline, CDR1 SNHLY and CDR2 FYNNEI. V was clipped by 3 bases and J by 4 bases, with 15 bases between them. The CDR3 has 15 amino acids. The CDR3 DNA sequence: TGTGCCAGCAGTGATCCCAGGGAGCCTGCCTATGGCTACACCTTC. It is translated as CASSDPREPAYGYTF.